Listed below are T cell receptor beta chains from one sample, sequenced in a study of cytomegalovirus exposure and HLA in healthy donors. Clones were read by immunoSEQ multiplex PCR, and TCRdb kept only the in-frame ones, dropping some. The sample shows around 60,000 clones, 80% of them seen only once. Input material: PBMCs. The receptors were gathered from a male donor in good health and CMV-seronegative. Both conserved end residues are part of each CDR3. D genes are given only for firm matches. Only some rows state a clone size, as once, few, many or a class for expanded clones.

d_gene: TRBD2
j_gene: TRBJ2-7
v_gene: TRBV5-6
abundance: .
CDR3nt: TGTGCCAGCAGCTTGGGAGCGGGGGGGACCTACGAGCAGTACTTC
CDR3aa: CASSLGAGGTYEQYF

d_gene: TRBD1
j_gene: TRBJ1-1
v_gene: TRBV18
abundance: few
CDR3nt: TGTGCCAGCTCACGACAGACAGGGGGCATGAACACTGAAGCTTTCTTT
CDR3aa: CASSRQTGGMNTEAFF

d_gene: .
j_gene: TRBJ1-1
v_gene: TRBV11-3
abundance: once
CDR3nt: TGTGCCAGCAGCCGGTGGTATTACACTGAAGCTTTCTTT
CDR3aa: CASSRWYYTEAFF

d_gene: TRBD2
j_gene: TRBJ2-7
v_gene: TRBV27
abundance: .
CDR3nt: TGTGCCAGCAGTCTAGCGGGGGGAAACGAGCAGTACTTC
CDR3aa: CASSLAGGNEQYF

d_gene: TRBD1
j_gene: TRBJ2-3
v_gene: TRBV19
abundance: .
CDR3nt: TGTGCCAGTAGTAGGACAGGGATACCAGATACGCAGTATTTT
CDR3aa: CASSRTGIPDTQYF

d_gene: TRBD1
j_gene: TRBJ1-5
v_gene: TRBV7-9
abundance: .
CDR3nt: TGTGCCAGCAGCTTCGGGACAGGGGGCGGGCAGCCCCAGCATTTT
CDR3aa: CASSFGTGGGQPQHF

d_gene: .
j_gene: TRBJ1-1
v_gene: TRBV19
abundance: .
CDR3nt: TGTGCCAGTAGTATAATTGGAGGCGGGGGGATGGGCACTGAAGCTTTCTTT
CDR3aa: CASSIIGGGGMGTEAFF

d_gene: TRBD2
j_gene: TRBJ2-5
v_gene: TRBV30
abundance: .
CDR3nt: TGTGCCTGGAGTGTCTCGAGCGGGGTCGAGACCCAGTACTTC
CDR3aa: CAWSVSSGVETQYF

d_gene: .
j_gene: TRBJ1-1
v_gene: TRBV6-5
abundance: .
CDR3nt: TGTGCCAGCACCCCACCCGGGGTGAACACTGAAGCTTTCTTT
CDR3aa: CASTPPGVNTEAFF

d_gene: .
j_gene: TRBJ1-4
v_gene: TRBV19
abundance: .
CDR3nt: TGTGCCAGTAGTATTTGGACAGACCAGGGCGAAAAACTGTTTTTT
CDR3aa: CASSIWTDQGEKLFF

d_gene: TRBD1
j_gene: TRBJ1-2
v_gene: TRBV5-1
abundance: .
CDR3nt: TGCGCCAGCCGGGACCAACAGGGGACCGGCTATGGCTACACCTTC
CDR3aa: CASRDQQGTGYGYTF

d_gene: .
j_gene: TRBJ1-5
v_gene: TRBV9
abundance: few
CDR3nt: TGTGCCAGCTCCTCCTGGACGAGGCAGGGAAAGGTGGGCAATCAGCCCCAGCATTTT
CDR3aa: CASSSWTRQGKVGNQPQHF

d_gene: .
j_gene: TRBJ2-3
v_gene: TRBV9
abundance: .
CDR3nt: TGTGCCAGCAGCGTTATAACAGAAGATACGCAGTATTTT
CDR3aa: CASSVITEDTQYF

d_gene: .
j_gene: TRBJ1-6
v_gene: TRBV7-9
abundance: .
CDR3nt: TGTGCCAGCAGCACGGAATCAGGGAATTCACCCCTCCACTTT
CDR3aa: CASSTESGNSPLHF

d_gene: TRBD1
j_gene: TRBJ1-6
v_gene: TRBV5-8
abundance: .
CDR3nt: TGTGCCAGCAGCTTGGCGGGCAGGGGGAACCACTTT
CDR3aa: CASSLAGRGNHF

d_gene: TRBD2
j_gene: TRBJ2-5
v_gene: TRBV2
abundance: .
CDR3nt: TGTGCCAGCTGGTTTGGCGGGGGGGCCTCGGAGACCCAGTACTTC
CDR3aa: CASWFGGGASETQYF

d_gene: TRBD1
j_gene: TRBJ1-2
v_gene: TRBV29-1
abundance: .
CDR3nt: TGCAGCGTTGCGGGGACAGGGGTCGACTATGGCTACACCTTC
CDR3aa: CSVAGTGVDYGYTF

d_gene: .
j_gene: TRBJ2-2
v_gene: TRBV15
abundance: .
CDR3nt: TGTGCCACCACCCCACACCGGGGGACTCCGAACACCGGGGAGCTGTTTTTT
CDR3aa: CATTPHRGTPNTGELFF

d_gene: .
j_gene: TRBJ1-2
v_gene: TRBV18
abundance: .
CDR3nt: TGTGCCAGCTCACCAGGGGAGACGGGCTACACCTTC
CDR3aa: CASSPGETGYTF

d_gene: .
j_gene: TRBJ2-1
v_gene: TRBV19
abundance: .
CDR3nt: TGTGCCAGTAGTATCTCGGCAGGGCCCCACAATGAGCAGTTCTTC
CDR3aa: CASSISAGPHNEQFF

d_gene: .
j_gene: TRBJ1-2
v_gene: TRBV7-2
abundance: .
CDR3nt: TGTGCCAGCAGCCTGAATGGTTTTCAGGGTCCTAACTATGGCTACACCTTC
CDR3aa: CASSLNGFQGPNYGYTF

d_gene: TRBD2
j_gene: TRBJ2-3
v_gene: TRBV9
abundance: .
CDR3nt: TGTGCCAGCAGCCTTCGGACTAGCGGGGGGCCGGGAGATACGCAGTATTTT
CDR3aa: CASSLRTSGGPGDTQYF

d_gene: .
j_gene: TRBJ1-5
v_gene: TRBV4-1
abundance: few
CDR3nt: TGCGCCAGCAGCCAACACCGGGCGGACTATAGCAATCAGCCCCAGCATTTT
CDR3aa: CASSQHRADYSNQPQHF

d_gene: .
j_gene: TRBJ1-3
v_gene: TRBV5-1
abundance: .
CDR3nt: TGCGCCAGCAGCCCGTACCGCAGGGGATCAAGTGGAAACACCATATATTTT
CDR3aa: CASSPYRRGSSGNTIYF

d_gene: TRBD1
j_gene: TRBJ1-2
v_gene: TRBV4-3
abundance: .
CDR3nt: TGCGCCAGCAGCCAAGCCACCTCCTTGACAGGGACCTATGGCTACACCTTC
CDR3aa: CASSQATSLTGTYGYTF

d_gene: .
j_gene: TRBJ2-4
v_gene: TRBV9
abundance: .
CDR3nt: TGTGCCAGCAGCGGGGGGCGAGGGGGAAAAAACATTCAGTACTTC
CDR3aa: CASSGGRGGKNIQYF

d_gene: .
j_gene: TRBJ1-1
v_gene: TRBV30
abundance: .
CDR3nt: TGTGCCTGGAGTCGACAGTCCTTTACCTTCTTT
CDR3aa: CAWSRQSFTFF

d_gene: .
j_gene: TRBJ1-2
v_gene: TRBV10-3
abundance: .
CDR3nt: TGTGCCATCAGTTCAACAAGTGAAGCTAACTATGGCTACACCTTC
CDR3aa: CAISSTSEANYGYTF

d_gene: .
j_gene: TRBJ1-2
v_gene: TRBV29-1
abundance: .
CDR3nt: TGCAGCGTTGAAATCGGGGAATTCTATGGCTACACCTTC
CDR3aa: CSVEIGEFYGYTF

d_gene: .
j_gene: TRBJ2-3
v_gene: TRBV5-8
abundance: .
CDR3nt: TGTGCCAGCAGCTTGGCCTGGGGGCTGGGAGATACGCAGTATTTT
CDR3aa: CASSLAWGLGDTQYF

d_gene: .
j_gene: TRBJ2-5
v_gene: TRBV6-6
abundance: .
CDR3nt: TGTGCCAGCAGTTACATAGGGGAAGAGACCCAGTACTTC
CDR3aa: CASSYIGEETQYF

d_gene: TRBD1
j_gene: TRBJ2-7
v_gene: TRBV5-6
abundance: .
CDR3nt: TGTGCCAGCAGCTGGACCGGGACAGGGGTCGTCTACGAGCAGTACTTC
CDR3aa: CASSWTGTGVVYEQYF

d_gene: .
j_gene: TRBJ2-7
v_gene: TRBV19
abundance: once
CDR3nt: TGTGCCAGTAGTATATTTCGGGGTCCCTACGAGCAGTACTTC
CDR3aa: CASSIFRGPYEQYF

d_gene: .
j_gene: TRBJ1-3
v_gene: TRBV5-1
abundance: .
CDR3nt: TGCGCCAGCAGCTTGGGGGACATCTTCCGGACCTCCTCTGGAAACACCATATATTTT
CDR3aa: CASSLGDIFRTSSGNTIYF

d_gene: .
j_gene: TRBJ1-1
v_gene: TRBV9
abundance: .
CDR3nt: TGTGCCAGCAGCGTAGGGCCCGGGTGGGGGGGCACTGAAGCTTTCTTT
CDR3aa: CASSVGPGWGGTEAFF

d_gene: .
j_gene: TRBJ2-7
v_gene: TRBV27
abundance: .
CDR3nt: TGTGCCAGCAGTTTAGACGGCGGCGAGCAGTACTTC
CDR3aa: CASSLDGGEQYF

d_gene: TRBD1
j_gene: TRBJ1-2
v_gene: TRBV19
abundance: .
CDR3nt: TGTGCCAGTAGGTTACAGGGGGCGTTTGAAGATGGCTACACCTTC
CDR3aa: CASRLQGAFEDGYTF

d_gene: .
j_gene: TRBJ2-3
v_gene: TRBV29-1
abundance: .
CDR3nt: TGCAGCGTTGAAAAGACAGTGAGCACAGATACGCAGTATTTT
CDR3aa: CSVEKTVSTDTQYF

d_gene: .
j_gene: TRBJ2-3
v_gene: TRBV7-2
abundance: .
CDR3nt: TGTGCCAGCAGCTTAGCCCTTTTCCCGCAGTATTTT
CDR3aa: CASSLALFPQYF

d_gene: TRBD2
j_gene: TRBJ2-3
v_gene: TRBV2
abundance: .
CDR3nt: TGTGCCAGCAGAAGACTAGCGGGGGCCACAGATACGCAGTATTTT
CDR3aa: CASRRLAGATDTQYF

d_gene: TRBD2
j_gene: TRBJ2-1
v_gene: TRBV19
abundance: .
CDR3nt: TGTGCCAGTGGTCCTTTAGCGGGGGGGCCAAATGAGCAGTTCTTC
CDR3aa: CASGPLAGGPNEQFF

d_gene: TRBD1
j_gene: TRBJ1-2
v_gene: TRBV7-2
abundance: .
CDR3nt: TGTGCCAGCAGCTTAGTTGGGGACAGACTTGACTACACCTTC
CDR3aa: CASSLVGDRLDYTF

d_gene: TRBD2
j_gene: TRBJ2-7
v_gene: TRBV30
abundance: .
CDR3nt: TGTGCCTCAGCGGGAGGGTACGAGCAGTACTTC
CDR3aa: CASAGGYEQYF

d_gene: .
j_gene: TRBJ1-5
v_gene: TRBV18
abundance: .
CDR3nt: TGTGCCAGCTCATCAGGGAATAGCAATCAGCCCCAGCATTTT
CDR3aa: CASSSGNSNQPQHF

d_gene: TRBD2
j_gene: TRBJ2-3
v_gene: TRBV5-4
abundance: .
CDR3nt: TGTGCCAGCAGCCCCGGGACTACCAGCACAGATACGCAGTATTTT
CDR3aa: CASSPGTTSTDTQYF

d_gene: .
j_gene: TRBJ1-4
v_gene: TRBV5-6
abundance: .
CDR3nt: TGTGCCAGCAGCTTGTACGACGGAGTGTCTGAAAAACTGTTTTTT
CDR3aa: CASSLYDGVSEKLFF

d_gene: .
j_gene: TRBJ2-5
v_gene: TRBV7-7
abundance: .
CDR3nt: TGTGCTAGCAGCTTCGGAGAGACCCAGTACTTC
CDR3aa: CASSFGETQYF

d_gene: TRBD1
j_gene: TRBJ2-1
v_gene: TRBV5-6
abundance: .
CDR3nt: TGTGCCAGCAGCACCATAGGGACAGGTAGCTCCTACAATGAGCAGTTCTTC
CDR3aa: CASSTIGTGSSYNEQFF

d_gene: .
j_gene: TRBJ1-1
v_gene: TRBV18
abundance: .
CDR3nt: TGTGCCAGCTACGCTTCTTCAGACACTGAAGCTTTCTTT
CDR3aa: CASYASSDTEAFF

d_gene: TRBD1
j_gene: TRBJ2-7
v_gene: TRBV7-9
abundance: .
CDR3nt: TGTGCCAGCAGCCGCGGGACAGGGGGCTACTTTTCCTACGAGCAGTACTTC
CDR3aa: CASSRGTGGYFSYEQYF

d_gene: .
j_gene: TRBJ2-5
v_gene: TRBV7-7
abundance: .
CDR3nt: TGTGCTAGCAGCCCGTGGACGGGGGAGACCCAGTACTTC
CDR3aa: CASSPWTGETQYF

d_gene: .
j_gene: TRBJ2-2
v_gene: TRBV19
abundance: .
CDR3nt: TGTGCCAGTAGTATGGGCAAGTACACCGGGGAGCTGTTTTTT
CDR3aa: CASSMGKYTGELFF

d_gene: .
j_gene: TRBJ2-4
v_gene: TRBV4-3
abundance: .
CDR3nt: TGCGCCAGCAGCCAAGAGTGGGGGCTTCGTAACATTCAGTACTTC
CDR3aa: CASSQEWGLRNIQYF